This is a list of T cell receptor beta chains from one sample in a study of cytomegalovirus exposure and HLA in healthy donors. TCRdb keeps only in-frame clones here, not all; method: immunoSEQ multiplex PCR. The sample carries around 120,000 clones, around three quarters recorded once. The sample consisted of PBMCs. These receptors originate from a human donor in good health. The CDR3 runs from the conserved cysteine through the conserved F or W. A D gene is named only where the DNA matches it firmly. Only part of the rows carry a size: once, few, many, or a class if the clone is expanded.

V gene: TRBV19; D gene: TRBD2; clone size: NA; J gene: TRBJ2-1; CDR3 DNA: TGTGCCAGTGGGGGACTAGCGGCCGACTACAATGAGCAGTTCTTC; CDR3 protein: CASGGLAADYNEQFF
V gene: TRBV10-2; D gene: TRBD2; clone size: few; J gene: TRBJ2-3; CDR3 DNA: TGCGCCAGCAGTGAGGTCTCTAGCGGGGGGAGCACAGATACGCAGTATTTT; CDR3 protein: CASSEVSSGGSTDTQYF
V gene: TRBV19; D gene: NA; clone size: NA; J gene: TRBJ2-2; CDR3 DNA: TGTGCCAGTCTCCGGGATCGGGCCGGGGAGCTGTTTTTT; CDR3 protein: CASLRDRAGELFF
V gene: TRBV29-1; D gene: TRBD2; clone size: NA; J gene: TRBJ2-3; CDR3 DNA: TGCACCTATCAGGCTAGCGGGAGCACAGATACGCAGTATTTT; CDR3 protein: CTYQASGSTDTQYF
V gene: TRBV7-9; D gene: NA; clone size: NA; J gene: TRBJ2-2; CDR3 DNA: TGTGCCAGCAGCTACCGACCAGATAGGGGCGGGGAGCTGTTTTTT; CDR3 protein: CASSYRPDRGGELFF
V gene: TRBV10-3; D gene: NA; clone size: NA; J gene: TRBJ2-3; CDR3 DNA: TGTGCCATCAGTGAGGGCCAGACAGATACGCAGTATTTT; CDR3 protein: CAISEGQTDTQYF
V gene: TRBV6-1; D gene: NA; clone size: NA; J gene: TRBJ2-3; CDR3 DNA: TGTGCCAGCACTCAGCTGGGCGGGGGCACAGATACGCAGTATTTT; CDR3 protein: CASTQLGGGTDTQYF
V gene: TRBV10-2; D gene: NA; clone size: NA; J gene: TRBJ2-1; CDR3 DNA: TGCGCCAGCAGTGAGTCTGGCAGGGGTAATGAGCAGTTCTTC; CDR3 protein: CASSESGRGNEQFF
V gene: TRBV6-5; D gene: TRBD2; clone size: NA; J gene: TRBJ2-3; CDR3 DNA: TGTGCCAGCACATCTAGCGGGAGGCGTACAGATACGCAGTATTTT; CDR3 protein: CASTSSGRRTDTQYF
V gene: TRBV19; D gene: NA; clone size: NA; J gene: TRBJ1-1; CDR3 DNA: TGTGCCAGTAGTATCCAGGGGCAAGGTGAAGCTTTCTTT; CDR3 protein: CASSIQGQGEAFF
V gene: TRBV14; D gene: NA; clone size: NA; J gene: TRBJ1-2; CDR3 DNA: TGTGCCAGCAGCCCATTGGGCGGGGTCGGCTATGGCTACACCTTC; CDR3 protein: CASSPLGGVGYGYTF
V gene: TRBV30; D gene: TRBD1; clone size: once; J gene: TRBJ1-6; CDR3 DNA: TGTGCCTGGAGAAAGACAGGGGCGCAGTTTAATTCACCCCTCCACTTT; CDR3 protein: CAWRKTGAQFNSPLHF
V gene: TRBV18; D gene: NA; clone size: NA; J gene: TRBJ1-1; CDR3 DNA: TGTGCCAGCTCACCAGCGGGCATGAACACTGAAGCTTTCTTT; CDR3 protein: CASSPAGMNTEAFF
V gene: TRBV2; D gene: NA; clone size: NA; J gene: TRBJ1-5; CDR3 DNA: TGTGCCAGCAGTTATCAAGTGCTTGATGCTCGGGTGCCCCAGCATTTT; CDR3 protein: CASSYQVLDARVPQHF
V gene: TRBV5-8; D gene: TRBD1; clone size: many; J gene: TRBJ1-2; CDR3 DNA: TGTGCCAGCAGCGGGACAGTCATCTATGGCTACACCTTC; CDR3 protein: CASSGTVIYGYTF
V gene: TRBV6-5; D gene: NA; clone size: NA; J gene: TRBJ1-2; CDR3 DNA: TGTGCCAGCAGTTACTCGACCAGGGCTTATGGCTACACCTTC; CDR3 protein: CASSYSTRAYGYTF
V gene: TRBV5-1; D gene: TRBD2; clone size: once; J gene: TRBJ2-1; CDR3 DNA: TGCGCCAGCAGGAGCGGGGGCGTCAGCTCCTACAATGAGCAGTTCTTC; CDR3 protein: CASRSGGVSSYNEQFF
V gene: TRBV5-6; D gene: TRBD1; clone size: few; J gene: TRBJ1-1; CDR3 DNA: TGTGCCAGCAGCTCGGGGACAGGGGGAAACACTGAAGCTTTCTTT; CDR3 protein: CASSSGTGGNTEAFF
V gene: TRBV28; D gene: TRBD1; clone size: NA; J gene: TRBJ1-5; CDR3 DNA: TGTGCCAGCAGATGGGACAGGGGAGGTCAGCCCCAGCATTTT; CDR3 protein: CASRWDRGGQPQHF
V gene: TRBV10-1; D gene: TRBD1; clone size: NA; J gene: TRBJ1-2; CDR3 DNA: TGCGTCGCCCCCCCCACAGGGGCCCTCTATGGCTACACCTTC; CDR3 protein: CVAPPTGALYGYTF
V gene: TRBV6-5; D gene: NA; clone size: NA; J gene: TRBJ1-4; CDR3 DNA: TGTGCCAGCAGTTACTCGGGCCAGAGCCTGTTTTTT; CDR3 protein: CASSYSGQSLFF
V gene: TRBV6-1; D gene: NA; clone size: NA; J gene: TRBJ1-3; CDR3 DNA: TGTGCCAGCAGGAGGGGGGGCTCTGGAAACACCATATATTTT; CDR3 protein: CASRRGGSGNTIYF
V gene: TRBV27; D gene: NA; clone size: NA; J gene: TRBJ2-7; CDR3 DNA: TGTGCCAGCAGCCCCGCGGGACAGAACTACGAGCAGTACTTC; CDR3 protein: CASSPAGQNYEQYF
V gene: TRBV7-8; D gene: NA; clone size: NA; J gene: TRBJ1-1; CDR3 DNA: TGTGCCAGCAGCTTATGGGCAGCCCGGAACACTGAAGCTTTCTTT; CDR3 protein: CASSLWAARNTEAFF
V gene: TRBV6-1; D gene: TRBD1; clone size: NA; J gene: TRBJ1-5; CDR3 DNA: TGTGCCATCAGTGAAGGACAGGGGTGGGATCAGCCCCAGCATTTT; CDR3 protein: CAISEGQGWDQPQHF
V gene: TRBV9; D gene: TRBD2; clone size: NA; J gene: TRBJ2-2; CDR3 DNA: TGTGCCAGCAGCGTAGCCCTAGCGGGAGGGTTCGGGGAGCTGTTTTTT; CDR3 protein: CASSVALAGGFGELFF
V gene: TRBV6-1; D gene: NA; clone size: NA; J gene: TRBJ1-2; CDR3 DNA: TGTGCCAGCAGTAAAGACACTAACTATGGCTACACCTTC; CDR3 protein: CASSKDTNYGYTF
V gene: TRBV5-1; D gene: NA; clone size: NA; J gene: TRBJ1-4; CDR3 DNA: TGCGCCAGCAGTGCGGGTTCGCTACATGAAAAACTGTTTTTT; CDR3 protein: CASSAGSLHEKLFF
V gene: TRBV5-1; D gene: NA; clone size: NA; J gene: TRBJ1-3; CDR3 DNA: TGCGCCAGCAGCTTGGAGGCAGGGTCCTCTGGAAACACCATATATTTT; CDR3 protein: CASSLEAGSSGNTIYF
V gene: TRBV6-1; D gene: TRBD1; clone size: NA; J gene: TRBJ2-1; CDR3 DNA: TGTGCCAGCAGTGAAGCCCCCAGGACAGGGACCTACAATGAGCAGTTCTTC; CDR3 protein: CASSEAPRTGTYNEQFF
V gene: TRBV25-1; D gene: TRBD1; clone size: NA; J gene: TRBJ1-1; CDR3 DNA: TGTGCCAGCGCTGACAGGGGGCCCACTGAAGCTTTCTTT; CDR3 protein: CASADRGPTEAFF
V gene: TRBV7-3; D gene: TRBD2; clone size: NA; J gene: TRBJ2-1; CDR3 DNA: TGTGCCAGCAGCTGGACTAGCGGGAACAATGAGCAGTTCTTC; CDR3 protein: CASSWTSGNNEQFF
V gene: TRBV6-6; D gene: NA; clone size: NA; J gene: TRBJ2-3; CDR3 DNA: TGTGCCAGCAGCCTCACAGATACGCAGTATTTT; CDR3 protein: CASSLTDTQYF
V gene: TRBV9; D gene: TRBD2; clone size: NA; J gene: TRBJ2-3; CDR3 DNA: TGTGCCAGCAGCGTAGCGGTCCTAGCGGGAGTACTCGCTACGCAGTATTTT; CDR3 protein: CASSVAVLAGVLATQYF
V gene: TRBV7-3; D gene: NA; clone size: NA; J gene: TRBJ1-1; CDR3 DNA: TGTGCCAGCAGTCTTCAGGTGAACACTGAAGCTTTCTTT; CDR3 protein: CASSLQVNTEAFF
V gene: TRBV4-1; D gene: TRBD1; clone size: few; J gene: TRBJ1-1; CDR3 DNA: TGCGCCAGCAGCCATGGGGACAGGAACACTGAAGCTTTCTTT; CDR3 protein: CASSHGDRNTEAFF
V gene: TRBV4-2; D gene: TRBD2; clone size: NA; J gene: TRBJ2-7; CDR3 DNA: TGTGCCAGCAGCCTCAGGCAGACTAGCGGAGGTGCCTCCTACGAGCAGTACTTC; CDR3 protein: CASSLRQTSGGASYEQYF
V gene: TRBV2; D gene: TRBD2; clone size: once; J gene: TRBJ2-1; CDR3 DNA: TGTGCCAGCCAAGGGACTAGCTACGGCGAGCAGTTCTTC; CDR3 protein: CASQGTSYGEQFF
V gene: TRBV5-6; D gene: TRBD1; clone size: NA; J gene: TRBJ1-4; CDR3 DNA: TGTGCCAGCAGCTTGCCGGGACAGGGGGTTAAGCGAGAAAAACTGTTTTTT; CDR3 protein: CASSLPGQGVKREKLFF
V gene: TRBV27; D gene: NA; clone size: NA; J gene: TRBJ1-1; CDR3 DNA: TGTGCCAGCAGTTCACACAGGGAGAGCGCTGAAGCTTTCTTT; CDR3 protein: CASSSHRESAEAFF
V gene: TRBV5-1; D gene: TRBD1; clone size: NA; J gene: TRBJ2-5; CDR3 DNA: TGCGCCAGCAGCCCGACGGGACAGGGGGGGGAGACCCAGTACTTC; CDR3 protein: CASSPTGQGGETQYF
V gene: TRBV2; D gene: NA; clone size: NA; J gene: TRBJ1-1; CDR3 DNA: TGTGCCAGCAGTGTAGACAGTGAAGCTTTCTTT; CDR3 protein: CASSVDSEAFF
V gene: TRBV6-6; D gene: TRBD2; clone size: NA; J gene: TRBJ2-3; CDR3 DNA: TGTGCCAGCGGCGTAGCGGGAGGGCCTGACACAGATACGCAGTATTTT; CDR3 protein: CASGVAGGPDTDTQYF
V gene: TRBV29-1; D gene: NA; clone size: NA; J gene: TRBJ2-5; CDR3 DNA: TGCAGCGTTGAAGAAAGACAGGCCTCCCCTGGGGCCCAGTACTTC; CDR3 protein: CSVEERQASPGAQYF
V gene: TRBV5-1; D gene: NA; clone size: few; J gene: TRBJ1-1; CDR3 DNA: TGCGCCAGCAGCTTGGTTGCACAGGGTAACTCTGAAGCTTTCTTT; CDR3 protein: CASSLVAQGNSEAFF
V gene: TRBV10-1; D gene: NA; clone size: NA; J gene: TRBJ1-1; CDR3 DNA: TGCGCCAGCAGTGAGAACTACCCCAACACTGAAGCTTTCTTT; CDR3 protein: CASSENYPNTEAFF
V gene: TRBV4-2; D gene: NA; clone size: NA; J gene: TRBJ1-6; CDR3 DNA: TGTGCCAGCAGCCAAGTCCCTACAGAGAGCTCCTATAATTCACCCCTCCACTTT; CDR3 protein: CASSQVPTESSYNSPLHF
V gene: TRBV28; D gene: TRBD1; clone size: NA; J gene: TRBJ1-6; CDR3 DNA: TGTGCCAGCAGTTCTACAGGGGATCTAGAGTCACCCCTCCACTTT; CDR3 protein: CASSSTGDLESPLHF